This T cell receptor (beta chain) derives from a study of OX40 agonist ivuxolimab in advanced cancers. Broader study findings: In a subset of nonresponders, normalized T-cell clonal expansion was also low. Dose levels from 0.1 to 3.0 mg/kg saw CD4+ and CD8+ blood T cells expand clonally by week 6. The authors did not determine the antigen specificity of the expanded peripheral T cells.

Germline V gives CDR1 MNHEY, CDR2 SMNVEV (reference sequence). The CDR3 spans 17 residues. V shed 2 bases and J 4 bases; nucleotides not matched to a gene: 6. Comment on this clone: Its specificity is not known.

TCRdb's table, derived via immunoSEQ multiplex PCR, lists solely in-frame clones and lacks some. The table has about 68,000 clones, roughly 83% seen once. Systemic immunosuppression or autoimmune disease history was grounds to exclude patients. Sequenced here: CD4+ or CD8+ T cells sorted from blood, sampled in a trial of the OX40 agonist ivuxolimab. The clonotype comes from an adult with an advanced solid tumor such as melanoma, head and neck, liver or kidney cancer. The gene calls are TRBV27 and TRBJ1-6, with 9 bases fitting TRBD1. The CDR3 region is CASSLGRGQGYNSPLHF. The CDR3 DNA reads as TGTGCCAGCAGTTTAGGCAGGGGACAGGGATATAATTCACCCCTCCACTTT.